The 22 T cell receptor beta chains below were found in one sample sequenced in a study of cytomegalovirus exposure and HLA in healthy donors. PCR was performed using 60 Vbeta and 13 Jbeta primers. Some clones are missing from TCRdb's copy, which holds only in-frame ones; the method was immunoSEQ multiplex PCR. Among around 200,000 clones listed, nearly 80% were seen once. The specimen was PBMCs. The receptors were sampled from a male donor in good health and CMV-seronegative.

V usage is TRBV7-9 and J usage is TRBJ1-2; perhaps TRBD1 as D (5 bases). Germline V gene data show CDR1 as SEHNR and CDR2 as FQNEAQ (reference sequence). The CDR3 runs 14 residues. The V end was cut by 2 bases, the J end by 7 bases, with 14 bases between. This chain's CDR3 is CASSLKKGIGGYTF. The CDR3 DNA follows: TGTGCCAGCAGCTTAAAGAAGGGGATCGGTGGCTACACCTTC. The full variable domain, its missing parts supplied by reference TRBV7-9 and TRBJ1-2, is DTGVSQNPRHKITKRGQNVTFRCDPISEHNRLYWYRQTLGQGPEFLTYFQNEAQLEKSRLLSDRFSAERPKGSFSTLEIQRTEQGDSAMYLCASSLKKGIGGYTFGSGTRLTVV.

The chain joins TRBV7-8 to TRBJ2-7; D possibly corresponds to TRBD1 (7 bases). The germline V gene has CDR1 SGHVS and CDR2 FQNEAQ. Trimming took 2 bases from V and 4 from J, leaving 15 bases between them. The CDR3 has 15 residues. The CDR3 DNA sequence: TGTGCCAGCAGCTTAAGGGGCGCGGGACAGTACGAGCAGTACTTC. Protein: CASSLRGAGQYEQYF. Looking up the rest from reference TRBV7-8 and TRBJ2-7 gives the full variable domain: GAGVSQSPRYKVAKRGQDVALRCDPISGHVSLFWYQQALGQGPEFLTYFQNEAQLDKSGLPSDRFFAERPEGSVSTLKIQRTQQEDSAVYLCASSLRGAGQYEQYFGPGTRLTVT.

The chain links TRBV7-9 to TRBJ1-2, with TRBD1 matching 11 bases. V shed 4 bases, J shed 8 bases, and the junction held 9 bases outside the gene matches. CDR3 length: 15 amino acids. CDR1 is SEHNR, CDR2 FQNEAQ, per germline (reference sequence). The CDR3 DNA reads as TGTGCCAGCAGCTCCCCGGGACAGGGGGATCCAGGCTACACCTTC. Residues: CASSSPGQGDPGYTF.

The V gene is TRBV27, the J gene TRBJ2-7; no clear D gene. The length of the CDR3 is 15 residues. V was shortened by 6 bases and J by 2 bases, with 17 bases between the two germline ends. Germline V CDR1 and CDR2: MNHEY, SMNVEV (reference sequence). The DNA for the CDR3 is TGTGCCAGCAGGCTTGCGGAAAACCCAGCCTACGAGCAGTACTTC. This encodes CASRLAENPAYEQYF.

V usage is TRBV18 and J usage is TRBJ2-5, with 7 bases matching TRBD2. The CDR3 is made up of 15 amino acids. The trim removed 0 bases at V and 1 base at J, leaving 2 bases unmatched. CDR1 KGHSH and CDR2 LQKENI come from the germline V gene. This CDR3 reads CASSPPGGTQETQYF. CDR3 bases: TGTGCCAGCTCACCACCGGGGGGGACCCAAGAGACCCAGTACTTC.

The chain carries TRBV5-1 and TRBJ2-7; D possibly corresponds to TRBD2 (6 bases). CDR3 length: 15 residues. Trimming left V 1 base short and J 5 bases short, with 16 bases between. Germline V gene sequence: CDR1 SGHRS, CDR2 YFSETQ. The CDR3 DNA is TGCGCCAGCAGCTTGTCCCCTCGGGAGCAGAACGAGCAGTACTTC. As protein: CASSLSPREQNEQYF.

The chain has TRBV19 and TRBJ2-3, with a weak D call TRBD1 (6 bases). V lost 6 bases and J 4 bases, leaving 14 bases between the germline ends. Germline V gene lookup returns CDR1 LNHDA and CDR2 SQIVND (reference sequence). This CDR3 spans 14 amino acids. In DNA, the CDR3 is TGTGCCAGTAGCTCTACAGGGTTCCCAGATACGCAGTATTTT. Its translation: CASSSTGFPDTQYF.

The chain joins TRBV6-1 to TRBJ1-5, with a weak D call TRBD1 (6 bases). The CDR3 consists of 12 residues. Germline loops: CDR1 MNHNS, CDR2 SASEGT. V gave up 5 bases and J gave up 6 bases, with 8 bases separating them. The CDR3 reads CASSSGVQPQHF. CDR3 DNA sequence: TGTGCCAGCAGTTCAGGGGTTCAGCCCCAGCATTTT.

The V call is TRBV5-4, the J call TRBJ1-2, with 8 bases that match TRBD1. Germline loops: CDR1 SGHNT, CDR2 YYREEE (reference sequence). This CDR3 contains 15 residues. J gave up 5 bases and V 4 bases, and 10 bases lay outside the gene matches. The DNA of the CDR3 is TGTGCCAGCAGCCAGGGACAGGCATCATCATATGGCTACACCTTC. Translation gives CASSQGQASSYGYTF.

As concerns this clone: A read error may account for a junction end that differs from germline. J is TRBJ1-1 and V is TRBV9; TRBD1 matches at 7 bases. CDR1 and CDR2 from the germline V gene are SGDLS and YYNGEE. CDR3 length equals 14 residues. The CDR3 DNA follows: TGTGCCAGCAGCGTCGGGACAGACCGAACTGGAGCTTTCTTT. Protein sequence: CASSVGTDRTGAFF.

The chain joins TRBV6-5 to TRBJ2-5; D possibly corresponds to TRBD2 (6 bases). The germline gives CDR1 MNHEY, CDR2 SVGAGI. The V gene lost 7 bases and the J gene lost 5 bases, with 14 bases spanning the gap. This CDR3 comprises 13 residues. The CDR3 DNA sequence: TGTGCCAGCACCGACCTAGCGAGGGAGACCCAGTACTTC. It translates to CASTDLARETQYF.

This chain joins TRBV28 and TRBJ2-5; TRBD1 is a possible D gene (5 bases). V lost 6 bases, J lost 5 bases, and 16 bases lay in between. This CDR3 is built from 14 residues. From germline, CDR1 is MDHEN and CDR2 SYDVKM. CDR3 sequence reads: CASRGQGGSETQYF. CDR3 coding DNA: TGTGCCAGCAGGGGGCAGGGTGGATCGGAGACCCAGTACTTC.

The chain employs TRBV7-3 and TRBJ2-1, with 7 bases matching TRBD1. Germline V gives CDR1 SGHTA, CDR2 FQGTGA. The CDR3 contains 15 residues. Trimming removed 6 bases from V and 4 bases from J; junction bases left unmatched: 9. The CDR3 DNA is TGTGCCAGCAGGGGCTCCGGGACAGAATACAATGAGCAGTTCTTC. Translated: CASRGSGTEYNEQFF.

The chain couples TRBV25-1 to TRBJ2-5; 8 bases line up with TRBD1. The DNA end favors TRBJ2-7, so the J call may be wrong. The CDR3 has 14 residues. Per the germline V gene, CDR1 is MGHDK and CDR2 is SYGVNS. CDR3 in amino acids: CASNSAGGFYEQYF. CDR3 nucleotide sequence: TGTGCCAGCAACTCGGCAGGGGGCTTCTACGAGCAGTACTTC.

CDR3 sequence: CASKLQGAGGYTF. The CDR3 DNA sequence: TGTGCCAGCAAATTACAGGGGGCGGGTGGCTACACCTTC. The chain is built from TRBV27 and TRBJ1-2; the match to TRBD1 covers 9 bases. The ends lost 7 bases at V and 7 bases at J; junction bases unmatched: 7. Germline V gives CDR1 MNHEY, CDR2 SMNVEV (reference sequence). The CDR3 has 13 residues.

The chain is built from TRBV10-3 and TRBJ2-1; D is possibly TRBD1 (5 bases). There are 13 residues in the CDR3. Between the trimmed V and J ends, which lost 4 bases and 3 bases, there was a span of 7 bases. The germline gives CDR1 ENHRY, CDR2 SYGVKD. CDR3 nucleotides: TGTGCCATCAGTGCCGACAGCTACAATGAGCAGTTCTTC. It translates to CAISADSYNEQFF.

This clone was counted a few times. The rearrangement uses TRBV18 and TRBJ2-5; 10 bases line up with TRBD1. Trimming removed 3 bases from V and 3 bases from J; junction bases left unmatched: 10. Germline CDR1 KGHSH, CDR2 LQKENI. This CDR3 spans 17 amino acids. CDR3: CASSPIPGQGTEETQYF. The CDR3 DNA follows: TGTGCCAGCTCACCTATACCGGGACAGGGGACCGAAGAGACCCAGTACTTC.

The CDR3 bases are TGTGCCAGCAGCCTAATGGACAGGAGTTACAATGAGCAGTTCTTC. It encodes CASSLMDRSYNEQFF. The chain has TRBV11-3 and TRBJ2-1; TRBD1 aligns across 7 bases. Germline-derived CDR1 and CDR2 are SGHNT and YENEEA. This CDR3 contains 15 residues. Trimming cost V 5 bases and J 4 bases; bases outside gene matches: 8.

CDR3 region: CASSQTSGEKTYEQYF. The CDR3, as DNA: TGCGCCAGCAGCCAAACTTCAGGGGAGAAAACCTACGAGCAGTACTTC. This sequence joins TRBV4-1 and TRBJ2-7; a weak D match, TRBD1 (6 bases). The germline gives CDR1 MGHRA, CDR2 YSYEKL. V was trimmed by 2 bases and J by 2 bases, leaving 16 bases between them. The CDR3 spans 16 residues.

This chain uses TRBV5-4 with TRBJ2-5; TRBD2 aligns across 7 bases. Germline V gene data show CDR1 as SGHNT and CDR2 as YYREEE (reference sequence). The CDR3 length is 15 residues. V lost 2 bases, J lost 3 bases, and 7 bases stayed unmatched. The CDR3 here is CASSFKPSGKETQYF. The CDR3 region has the DNA TGTGCCAGCAGCTTCAAACCTAGCGGTAAAGAGACCCAGTACTTC. The full variable domain, its missing parts supplied by reference TRBV5-4 and TRBJ2-5, is ETGVTQSPTHLIKTRGQQVTLRCSSQSGHNTVSWYQQALGQGPQFIFQYYREEENGRGNFPPRFSGLQFPNYSSELNVNALELDDSALYLCASSFKPSGKETQYFGPGTRLLVL.

The gene calls are TRBV6-5 and TRBJ2-3; TRBD1 aligns across 7 bases. The J segment lost 3 bases and the V segment lost 7 bases, leaving 4 bases of the junction unmatched. The CDR3 consists of 13 residues. Germline CDR1 is MNHEY and CDR2 is SVGAGI. The CDR3 DNA reads as TGTGCCAGCAAGGCAGGGGGAACAGATACGCAGTATTTT. It translates to CASKAGGTDTQYF.

The V gene is TRBV28, the J gene TRBJ1-6; D unclear. V gave up 1 base and J gave up 4 bases, with 20 bases separating them. The CDR3 totals 19 residues. CDR1 is MDHEN and CDR2 is SYDVKM in the germline V gene. The chain's CDR3 is CASSLLVTTHPRYNSPLHF. Written as DNA, the CDR3 is TGTGCCAGCAGTTTATTGGTAACGACACACCCTCGGTATAATTCACCCCTCCACTTT.